This note documents a single TCR beta chain sequence. The data were taken from a study of blood T cell repertoires in COVID-19. The wider study: Samples of COVID-19 (acute and convalescent) were obtained from the United States, Italy and Spain. From T cells, B-cell-depleted T cells, or PBMCs came the material, which was cDNA or gDNA.

As processed by the authors: Estimation of nucleated cell counts was performed using reference gene primer amplification. Only in-frame clones appear in the TCRdb table, and some are missing; sequencing was by immunoSEQ multiplex PCR. That table supplies the V and J calls and clone size; D and trimming were determined from the DNA. The table records more than 85,000 clones, about 80% of them present only once. Sequencing was done on a sample of peripheral blood. The receptor was derived from a man between 60 and 75 years old with acute or convalescent COVID-19.

In DNA, the CDR3 is TGTGCCAGCAGTTACCCCAGGGGCGGTTCCTACAATGAGCAGTTCTTC. As protein: CASSYPRGGSYNEQFF. This chain joins TRBV6-2 or TRBV6-3 and TRBJ2-1, with D possibly being TRBD1 (6 bases). The V end lost 2 bases, the J end lost 1 base, and 12 bases lay between the germline ends. The CDR3 has 16 residues. Germline CDR1 MNHEY, CDR2 SVGEGT.